A single sample gave rise to the 12 T cell receptor beta chains below, sequenced in a study of regulatory T cells in long-lasting Graves disease. Through Arm-PCR of CDR3 regions and iRepertoire HTBI primers, TCR beta libraries were built. In TCRdb, the multiplex PCR reads were re-called with MiXCR into one record per CDR3 protein. The sample yields 350,000 to 500,000 distinct CDR3 sequences, 15% to 20% seen once. The time point: newly diagnosed GD, antithyroid drugs for less than 3 months. The TCR library was made from RNA extracted from PBMCs. These data were also filed under a second study, of T cells in Graves' hyperthyroidism and ophthalmopathy.

The sequencing used peripheral blood mononuclear cells (PBMCs), collected at new diagnosis, from a patient treated with antithyroid drugs. These TCRs come from a woman aged 18-35 years with Graves disease.

There are many counts of this clonotype. This rearrangement joins TRBV11-2 to TRBJ2-7, with D tentatively TRBD1 (5 bases). V was trimmed by 5 bases and J by 0 bases, leaving 8 bases between them. Germline lookup yields CDR1 SGHAT and CDR2 FQNNGV. The CDR3 is 13 residues long. The CDR3 DNA sequence: TGTGCCAGCAGCCCGACAGACTCCTACGAGCAGTACTTC. It translates to CASSPTDSYEQYF.

Only a few counts were recorded for this clonotype. This chain joins TRBV5-1 and TRBJ2-2; 11 nucleotides agree with TRBD2. In germline, CDR1 is SGHRS, CDR2 YFSETQ. J gave up 0 bases and V 4 bases, and 8 bases lay outside the gene matches. CDR3 length equals 18 residues. CDR3 bases: TGCGCCAGCAGCCGAATCGGGACTAGCGGAGCGAACACCGGGGAGCTGTTTTTT. It translates to CASSRIGTSGANTGELFF.

This clonotype came up a few times. The junction departs from the called germline gene at one end, perhaps through a read error. The CDR3 DNA reads TGCGCCAGCAGCCCCATTCGAGGAAGCGGCACTGAAGCTTCCTTT. Protein product: CASSPIRGSGTEASF. The V gene is TRBV5-1, the J gene TRBJ1-1, with no clear D. There are 15 residues in the CDR3. Germline loops: CDR1 SGHRS, CDR2 YFSETQ.

The chain combines TRBV30 with TRBJ1-1; D not certain. Germline CDR1 is GTSNPN and CDR2 is SVGIG (reference sequence). The length of the CDR3 is 12 residues. Trimming removed 5 bases from V and 1 base from J, with 8 bases in between. CDR3 in DNA: TGTGCCTGGGATAGGGAGAACACTGAAGCTTTCTTT. Translated: CAWDRENTEAFF.

Only a few counts were recorded for this clonotype. This rearrangement joins TRBV6-2 or TRBV6-3 to TRBJ2-3; perhaps TRBD1 as D (6 bases). Trimming pared 2 bases from V and 6 bases from J, leaving 15 bases between. The length of the CDR3 is 15 residues. CDR1 MNHEY and CDR2 SVGEGT come from the germline V gene. The CDR3 DNA reads TGTGCCAGCAGTTACCAGGGGACAAGTAAGGATACGCAGTATTTT. Residues: CASSYQGTSKDTQYF.

As concerns this clonotype: A far bigger clonotype differs at one base, so this is likely a read error. Here the CDR3 reads CASSLSRTASEQFF. For the CDR3, the DNA is TGTGCCAGCAGTCTATCGAGGACGGCTAGCGAGCAGTTCTTC. The chain couples TRBV28 to TRBJ2-3, with D perhaps TRBD2 (5 bases). The end of the DNA is better explained by TRBJ2-1, so the J call may be wrong. Germline lookup yields CDR1 MDHEN and CDR2 SYDVKM. This CDR3 comprises 14 residues.

This clonotype came up a few times. J is TRBJ2-7 and V is TRBV27; D not resolved. V dropped 1 base and J dropped 2 bases, with 15 bases sitting between them. The CDR3 runs 16 residues. Germline CDR1 is MNHEY and CDR2 is SMNVEV (reference sequence). The CDR3 spells CASSLYSQTPPYEQYF. The CDR3, as DNA: TGTGCCAGCAGTTTATACTCGCAGACTCCCCCCTACGAGCAGTACTTC.

This clonotype has more than one count but fewer than ten. This may arise from a read error, as a much more abundant clone is one base away. The CDR3 DNA sequence: TGTGCCAGCAGTGAAGCGCGGGGACAGGGGGCCGGGGGGCTGTTTTTT. Translated, it gives CASSEARGQGAGGLFF. The chain couples TRBV6-1 to TRBJ2-2, with 12 bases that match TRBD1. The CDR3 runs to 16 residues. Germline loops: CDR1 MNHNS, CDR2 SASEGT.

This clonotype was counted only a few times. The chain couples TRBV7-6 to TRBJ2-3, with a weak D call TRBD2 (5 bases). The CDR3 is 16 residues long. Germline V CDR1 and CDR2: SGHVS, FNYEAQ. The V gene lost 1 base and the J gene lost 5 bases, with 16 bases spanning the gap. The CDR3 region is CASSLESAVARDTQYF. Written as DNA, the CDR3 is TGTGCCAGCAGCTTAGAATCAGCGGTGGCAAGAGATACGCAGTATTTT.

This clonotype showed up many times. This sequence joins TRBV20-1 and TRBJ2-1; D unclear. Germline CDR1 and CDR2: DFQATT and SNEGSKA (reference sequence). Trimming pared 6 bases from V and 7 bases from J, leaving 16 bases between. The CDR3 has 13 residues. CDR3 sequence reads: CSAANLALNEQFF. CDR3 DNA: TGCAGTGCCGCAAATTTAGCTCTAAATGAGCAGTTCTTC.

In the case of this clonotype: This may arise from a read error, as a much more abundant clone is one base away. The V call is TRBV6-1, the J call TRBJ2-1; D is possibly TRBD2 (5 bases). The CDR3 totals 12 residues. Germline values: CDR1 MNHNS, CDR2 SASEGT. V lost 8 bases, J lost 10 bases, and 15 bases lay in between. The CDR3 nucleotides are TGTGCCAGCCGGGATCTCCTGAACGAGCAGTTCTTC. Amino acids: CASRDLLNEQFF.

In its sample, this clonotype was seen many times. The junction and the germline gene differ at one end; a read error may be behind it. J is TRBJ2-7 and V is TRBV28; 13 nucleotides agree with TRBD2. This CDR3 spans 14 amino acids. CDR1 and CDR2 (germline): MDHEN, SYDVKM. CDR3 coding DNA: TGTGCCAGCAGTTTAAGCCCGGGACTAGCGGGAAGGAACTTC. This gives the protein CASSLSPGLAGRNF.